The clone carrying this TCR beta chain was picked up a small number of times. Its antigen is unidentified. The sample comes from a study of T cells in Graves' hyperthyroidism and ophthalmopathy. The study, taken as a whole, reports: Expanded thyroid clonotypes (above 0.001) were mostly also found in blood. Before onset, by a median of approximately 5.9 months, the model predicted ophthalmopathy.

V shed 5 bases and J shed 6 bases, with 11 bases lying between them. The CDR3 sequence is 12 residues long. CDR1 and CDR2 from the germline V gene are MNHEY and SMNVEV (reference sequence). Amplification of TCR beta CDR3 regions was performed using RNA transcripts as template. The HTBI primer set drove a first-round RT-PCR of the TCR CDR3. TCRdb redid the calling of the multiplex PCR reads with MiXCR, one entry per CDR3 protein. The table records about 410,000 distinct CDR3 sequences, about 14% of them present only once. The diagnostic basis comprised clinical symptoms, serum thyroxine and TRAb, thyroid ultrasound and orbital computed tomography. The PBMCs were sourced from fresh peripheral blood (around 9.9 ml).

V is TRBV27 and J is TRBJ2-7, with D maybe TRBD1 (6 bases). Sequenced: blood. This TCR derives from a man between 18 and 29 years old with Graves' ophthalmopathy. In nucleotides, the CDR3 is TGTGCCAGCAGTCTGAAGGGGGTCGAGCAGTACTTC. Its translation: CASSLKGVEQYF.